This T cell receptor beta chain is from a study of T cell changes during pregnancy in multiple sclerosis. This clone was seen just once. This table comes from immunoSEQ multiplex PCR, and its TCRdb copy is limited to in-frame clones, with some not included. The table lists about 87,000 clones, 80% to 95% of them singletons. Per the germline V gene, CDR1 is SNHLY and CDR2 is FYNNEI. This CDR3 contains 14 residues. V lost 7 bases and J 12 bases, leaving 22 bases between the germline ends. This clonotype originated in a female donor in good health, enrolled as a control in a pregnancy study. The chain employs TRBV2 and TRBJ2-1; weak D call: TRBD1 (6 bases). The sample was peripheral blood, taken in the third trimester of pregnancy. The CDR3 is CASNKGELPERQFF. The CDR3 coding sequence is TGTGCCAGCAATAAGGGGGAGCTCCCGGAAAGGCAGTTCTTC.